Listed below are T cell receptor beta chains from one sample, sequenced in a study of T cell changes during pregnancy in multiple sclerosis. Clones were sequenced by immunoSEQ multiplex PCR, and TCRdb holds only the in-frame ones, with some missing. The sample comprises about 57,000 clones, roughly nine tenths of which are singletons, and 0.38% rests with the top ten. The source was CD4+ T cells from peripheral blood mononuclear cells, collected in the third trimester of pregnancy. Source of these receptors: a female donor with multiple sclerosis, enrolled in a pregnancy study. Each CDR3 is given with its conserved first and last residue. A D gene is named only where the DNA matches it firmly. The size of a clone is reported for some rows only, either as once, few or many, or as a class for expanded clones.

v_gene	len	d_gene	abundance	j_gene	CDR3nt	CDR3aa
TRBV27	15	NA	NA	TRBJ1-5	TGTGCCAGCAGTCAATTTACGGGGTCCAATCAGCCCCAGCATTTT	CASSQFTGSNQPQHF
TRBV2	16	TRBD1	once	TRBJ1-1	TGTGCCAGCATGATAGGGCCGGGACAGTTTTCATCTGAAGCTTTCTTT	CASMIGPGQFSSEAFF
TRBV19	15	TRBD1	NA	TRBJ2-7	TGTGCCAGTAGGGGACCGGGACAGGGGGCCTGGGAGCAGTACTTC	CASRGPGQGAWEQYF
TRBV5-6	18	TRBD1	NA	TRBJ2-7	TGTGCCAGCAGCGCGGACAGGTGGACTTTGTTGAATTTTTACGAGCAGTACTTC	CASSADRWTLLNFYEQYF
TRBV5-6	13	NA	NA	TRBJ2-5	TGTGCCAGCAGCTTAGGGGCCCAAGAGACCCAGTACTTC	CASSLGAQETQYF
TRBV30	14	NA	few	TRBJ1-5	TGTGCCTGGAGTGTTATAACAGGAAATCAGCCCCAGCATTTT	CAWSVITGNQPQHF
TRBV18	12	NA	NA	TRBJ1-1	TGTGCCAGCTCACCACGAGACAACGAAGCTTTCTTT	CASSPRDNEAFF
TRBV27	15	NA	once	TRBJ2-3	TGTGCCAGCAGTTTTGATAGGGGAACCACAGATACGCAGTATTTT	CASSFDRGTTDTQYF
TRBV6-5	15	TRBD1	once	TRBJ1-2	TGTGCCAGCAGTTACCGGGGACAGGGGGTCTATGGCTACACCTTC	CASSYRGQGVYGYTF
TRBV25-1	14	TRBD1	NA	TRBJ1-2	TGTGCCAGCAGTCGACAGGGGAAGGACTATGGCTACACCTTC	CASSRQGKDYGYTF
TRBV7-2	16	NA	once	TRBJ2-3	TGTGCCAGCAGCCCCGGTGACGGGAGTAGCACAGATACGCAGTATTTT	CASSPGDGSSTDTQYF
TRBV28	14	TRBD1	NA	TRBJ2-7	TGTGCCAGCAGCCGAGGGGGCTCGGCTTACGAGCAGTACTTC	CASSRGGSAYEQYF
TRBV30	13	TRBD1	NA	TRBJ1-2	TGTGCCTGGAGTGCGACAGGGGGCTATGGCTACACCTTC	CAWSATGGYGYTF
TRBV10-3	17	NA	NA	TRBJ2-6	TGTGCCATCAGTGAGGGTGGGGGCTTCTCTGGGGCCAACGTCCTGACTTTC	CAISEGGGFSGANVLTF
TRBV18	12	NA	NA	TRBJ1-1	TGTGTCAGCTCACCTGCTTCTGGCCAAGCTTTCTTT	CVSSPASGQAFF
TRBV7-8	15	TRBD1	NA	TRBJ2-2	TGTGCCAGCAGTCGGGACAGGGGTGGTACCGGGGAGCTGTTTTTT	CASSRDRGGTGELFF
TRBV7-2	13	NA	once	TRBJ2-5	TGTGCCAGCAGCTTAGAACAGCAAGAGACCCAGTACTTC	CASSLEQQETQYF
TRBV6-4	17	TRBD2	NA	TRBJ2-3	TGTGCCAGCAGTGACTGGACTAGCCGATCTAGCACAGATACGCAGTATTTT	CASSDWTSRSSTDTQYF
TRBV6-5	13	NA	NA	TRBJ2-7	TGTGCCAGCAGTTACGGGGCCACCTACGAGCAGTACTTC	CASSYGATYEQYF
TRBV7-2	14	NA	NA	TRBJ1-5	TGTGCCAGCAGCTTAGGACAGCTAAATCAGCCCCAGCATTTT	CASSLGQLNQPQHF
TRBV29-1	13	TRBD1	NA	TRBJ2-7	TGCAGCGTTGGGGGACAGGCAACCTACGAGCAGTACTTC	CSVGGQATYEQYF
TRBV29-1	11	NA	NA	TRBJ2-3	TGCAGCGGAGGGGGAACAGATACGCAGTATTTT	CSGGGTDTQYF
TRBV5-1	15	NA	NA	TRBJ2-3	TGCGCCAGCAGCGATCAACAGGCTAGCACAGATACGCAGTATTTT	CASSDQQASTDTQYF
TRBV6-5	14	NA	NA	TRBJ2-5	TGTGCCAGCAGTTACGAGGGTCATCAAGAGACCCAGTACTTC	CASSYEGHQETQYF
TRBV5-1	15	TRBD1	NA	TRBJ2-1	TGCGCCAGCAGCTCTGGGACAGGAACCTACAATGAGCAGTTCTTC	CASSSGTGTYNEQFF
TRBV18	14	TRBD1	NA	TRBJ1-1	TGTGCCAGCTCACCCGACAGGGCTAGCCCTGAAGCTTTCTTT	CASSPDRASPEAFF
TRBV6-1	14	NA	NA	TRBJ1-4	TGTGCCAGCACCCGAAGCCCAGGGAATGAAAAACTGTTTTTT	CASTRSPGNEKLFF
TRBV11-2	13	NA	NA	TRBJ2-7	TGTGCCAGCAGCTTAGATCGGGCCTACGAGCAGTACTTC	CASSLDRAYEQYF
TRBV5-1	13	NA	NA	TRBJ2-7	TGCGCCAGCAGCCCAGCCACTAGCAGCGAGCAGTACTTC	CASSPATSSEQYF
TRBV6-5	14	TRBD1	NA	TRBJ1-5	TGTGCCAGCCGGGGACAGGGTAGCAATCAGCCCCAGCATTTT	CASRGQGSNQPQHF
TRBV7-9	17	TRBD2	few	TRBJ2-2	TGTGCCAGCAGCTTAGCGCCTCGCGGGGGTAGCACCGGGGAGCTGTTTTTT	CASSLAPRGGSTGELFF
TRBV27	14	TRBD1	NA	TRBJ1-5	TGTGCCAGCAGTTATGCAGGGGGGAATCAGCCCCAGCATTTT	CASSYAGGNQPQHF
TRBV30	12	TRBD1	NA	TRBJ1-5	TGTGCCTCGGGACAGCAAAATCAGCCCCAGCATTTT	CASGQQNQPQHF
TRBV30	14	TRBD1	NA	TRBJ2-2	TGTGCCTGGAGTGTAGGACAGGACACCGGGGAGCTGTTTTTT	CAWSVGQDTGELFF
TRBV7-2	16	NA	NA	TRBJ2-5	TGTGCCAGCAGCTTAGCGCAACTACGGGGCCAAGAGACCCAGTACTTC	CASSLAQLRGQETQYF
TRBV7-3	17	TRBD2	NA	TRBJ2-1	TGTGCCAGCAGCTTATCACCCCGGGCTAGCGGCCTTAGTCAGCAGTTCTTC	CASSLSPRASGLSQQFF
TRBV7-9	18	TRBD2	NA	TRBJ2-1	TGTGCCAGCAGCCAACGACTAGCGGGGGTGGCGGGTTTCAATGAGCAGTTCTTC	CASSQRLAGVAGFNEQFF
TRBV11-2	15	NA	NA	TRBJ2-2	TGTGCCAGCAGCTTCGTGCAGTCGAACACCGGGGAGCTGTTCTTT	CASSFVQSNTGELFF
TRBV14	14	NA	once	TRBJ1-2	TGTGCCAGCAGCCAAGGAGGGTTCACACATGGCTACACCTTC	CASSQGGFTHGYTF
TRBV11-2	16	NA	NA	TRBJ2-2	TGTGCCAGCAGCTCGCGCCGGGACACAGCTAGCGGGGAGCTGTTTTTT	CASSSRRDTASGELFF
TRBV7-6	15	TRBD1	NA	TRBJ2-5	TGTGCCAGCAGCTCCAACAGGGGTTTCCAAGAGACCCAGTACTTC	CASSSNRGFQETQYF
TRBV28	15	NA	NA	TRBJ1-1	TGTGCCAGCAGTGGACATGGAATTATGAACACTGAAGCTTTCTTT	CASSGHGIMNTEAFF
TRBV30	13	TRBD1	NA	TRBJ1-5	TGTGCCTGGGGGACAGACAGCAATCAGCCCCAGCATTTT	CAWGTDSNQPQHF
TRBV5-1	14	TRBD1	NA	TRBJ1-5	TGCGCCAGCAGCCCGGGACAGCTCAATCAGCCCCAGCATTTT	CASSPGQLNQPQHF
TRBV18	17	TRBD2	NA	TRBJ2-3	TGTGCCAGCTCACCAAGGTCTAGCGGGGGTAGCACAGATACGCAGTATTTT	CASSPRSSGGSTDTQYF
TRBV6-5	15	TRBD1	once	TRBJ1-2	TGTGCCAGCAGTTACTTCGGGACAGGGGGCTCTGGCTACACCTTC	CASSYFGTGGSGYTF
TRBV30	13	TRBD1	NA	TRBJ2-5	TGTGCCTGGACCCAGGGGGCGGGAGAGACCCAGTACTTC	CAWTQGAGETQYF
TRBV18	17	NA	NA	TRBJ2-5	TGTGCCAGCTCACCGGGGACAGGAGGACTAGGTTGGGAGACCCAGTACTTC	CASSPGTGGLGWETQYF
TRBV2	16	NA	NA	TRBJ2-5	TGTGCCAGCCGTAGTGGGAGGCTGACGGGAGTAGAGACCCAGTACTTC	CASRSGRLTGVETQYF
TRBV27	18	TRBD2	NA	TRBJ2-3	TGTGCCAGCAGACCCATCCCGGCAGATAGCGGGGTTTCAGATACGCAGTATTTT	CASRPIPADSGVSDTQYF
TRBV11-2	14	NA	NA	TRBJ2-5	TGTGCCAGCAGCTTAGGACTAGTGAAAGAGACCCAGTACTTC	CASSLGLVKETQYF
TRBV13	14	NA	NA	TRBJ2-5	TGTGCCAGCAGTTCTTACGGGACTGTAATAACCCAGTACTTC	CASSSYGTVITQYF
TRBV5-1	15	TRBD2	NA	TRBJ2-5	TGCGCCAGCAGCTTGACTAGCGGGACGCAAGAGACCCAGTACTTC	CASSLTSGTQETQYF
TRBV5-1	12	NA	NA	TRBJ1-1	TGCGCCAGCAGTTCCCGGGGGACTGAAGCTTTCTTT	CASSSRGTEAFF
TRBV5-4	18	TRBD1	NA	TRBJ2-2	TGTGCCAGCAGCAGACCGGCCGGACAGGGCGGGAATACCGGGGAGCTGTTTTTT	CASSRPAGQGGNTGELFF